This T cell receptor beta chain was recorded in a study of somatic mutations in cytotoxic T cells in rheumatoid arthritis. Study-level findings and limits: Clonality measured in CD8+ T cells did not differ significantly between rheumatoid arthritis patients and age-matched healthy controls. Nobody adjusted the slight TRBV07 underrepresentation in rheumatoid arthritis patients for multiple comparisons. No age-related increase in CD8+ clonality was seen in healthy controls, but one was seen in rheumatoid arthritis patients.

The CDR3 has 11 amino acids. Looked up from germline, CDR1 is KGHSH and CDR2 is LQKENI. The V gene lost 2 bases and the J gene lost 4 bases, with 3 bases spanning the gap. Regarding this clone: The antigen is not known.

Purity of the CD4+ and CD8+ cells, isolated by positive magnetic bead selection, was checked by flow cytometry. Using immunoSEQ multiplex PCR, the repertoire was profiled, and TCRdb retains in-frame clones only, with some absent. The table has 20,000 or so clones, around 80% seen once. Sequencing input: CD8+ T cells sorted from blood. The chain links TRBV18 to TRBJ2-7; D uncertain. This clonotype originated in a woman between 45 and 65 years old in good health. CDR3 residues: CASSPDYEQYF. As DNA, the CDR3 is TGTGCCAGCTCACCAGATTACGAGCAGTACTTC. Variable domain in full (rest from reference TRBV18 and TRBJ2-7): NAGVMQNPRHLVRRRGQEARLRCSPMKGHSHVYWYRQLPEEGLKFMVYLQKENIIDESGMPKERFSAEFPKEGPSILRIQQVVRGDSAAYFCASSPDYEQYFGPGTRLTVT.